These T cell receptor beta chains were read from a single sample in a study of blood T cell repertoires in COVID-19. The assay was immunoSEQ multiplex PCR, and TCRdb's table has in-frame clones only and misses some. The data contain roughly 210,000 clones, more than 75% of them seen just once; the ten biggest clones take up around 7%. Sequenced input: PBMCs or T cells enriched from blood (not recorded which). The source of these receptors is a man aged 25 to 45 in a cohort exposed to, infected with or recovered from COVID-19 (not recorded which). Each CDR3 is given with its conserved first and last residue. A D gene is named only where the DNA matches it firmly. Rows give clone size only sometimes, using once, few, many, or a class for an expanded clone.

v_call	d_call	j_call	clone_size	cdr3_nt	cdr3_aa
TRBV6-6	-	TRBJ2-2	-	TGTGCCAGCAGTTACGGCCAGTACACCGGGGAGCTGTTTTTT	CASSYGQYTGELFF
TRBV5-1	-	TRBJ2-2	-	TGCGCCAGCAGCTTGGGAGACTTGAACACCGGGGAGCTGTTTTTT	CASSLGDLNTGELFF
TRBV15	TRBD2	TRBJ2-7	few	TGTGCCACCAGCAGTCTGGGAGGGAGGGAGCAGTACTTC	CATSSLGGREQYF
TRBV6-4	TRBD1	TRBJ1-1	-	TGTGCCAGCAGTGACAGGGGGCACACTGAAGCTTTCTTT	CASSDRGHTEAFF
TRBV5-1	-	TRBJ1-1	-	TGCGCCAGCAGCTTCCAAGGGAGTGAAGCTTTCTTT	CASSFQGSEAFF
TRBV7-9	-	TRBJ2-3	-	TGTGCCAGCAGCTTATCGACAAGCACAGATACGCAGTATTTT	CASSLSTSTDTQYF
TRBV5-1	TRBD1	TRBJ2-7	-	TGCGCCAGCAGCCGTTCGGGACAGGATGACGAGCAGTACTTC	CASSRSGQDDEQYF
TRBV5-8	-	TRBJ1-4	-	TGTGCCAGCAGCCCACGACCAGGATTTATTGAAAAACTGTTTTTT	CASSPRPGFIEKLFF
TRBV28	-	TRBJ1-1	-	TGTGCCAGCAGTTTAAAGGGGCGGCGGGCTTTCTTT	CASSLKGRRAFF
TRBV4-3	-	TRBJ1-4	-	TGCGCCAGCAGCCCAACAGGCTCAACTAATGAAAAACTGTTTTTT	CASSPTGSTNEKLFF
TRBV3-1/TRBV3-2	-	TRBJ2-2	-	TGTGCCAGCAGCCAACAACAGGGGAACACCGGGGAGCTGTTTTTT	CASSQQQGNTGELFF
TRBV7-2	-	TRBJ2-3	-	TGTGCCAGCAGCTTCTACACGGGAGATACGCAGTATTTT	CASSFYTGDTQYF
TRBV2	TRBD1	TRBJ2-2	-	TGTGCCACAGATAGACAGGGTGAGAACACCGGGGAGCTGTTTTTT	CATDRQGENTGELFF
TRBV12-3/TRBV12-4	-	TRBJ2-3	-	TGTGCCAGCAGTTTAGTACTCACAGATACGCAGTATTTT	CASSLVLTDTQYF
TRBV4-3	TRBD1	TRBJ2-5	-	TGCGCCAGCAGCCAAGAGACCGGGACAGGGGAGACCCAGTACTTC	CASSQETGTGETQYF
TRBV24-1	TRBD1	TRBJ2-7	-	TGTGCCACCAGTGGTCTAGACAGGGGCGCGGGAAACTACGAGCAGTACTTC	CATSGLDRGAGNYEQYF
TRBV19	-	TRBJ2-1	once	TGTGCCAGTAGTATGTGGGGCGAAACGAGCTCCTACAATGAGCAGTTCTTC	CASSMWGETSSYNEQFF
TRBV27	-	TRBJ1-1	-	TGTGCCAGCAGTTTAGGGGTGACAGCAAACACTGAAGCTTTCTTT	CASSLGVTANTEAFF
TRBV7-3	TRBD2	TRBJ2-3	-	TGTGCCAGCAGCTATGGACTAGGGGCAGATACGCAGTATTTT	CASSYGLGADTQYF
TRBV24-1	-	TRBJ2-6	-	TGTGCCACCAGTACTCCCAATGGGGTCGGGAGCTCTGGGGCCAACGTCCTGACTTTC	CATSTPNGVGSSGANVLTF
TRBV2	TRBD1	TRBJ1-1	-	TGTGCCAGCACCCTCCAGACAGGGAGAACTGAAGCTTTCTTT	CASTLQTGRTEAFF
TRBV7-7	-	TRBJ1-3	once	TGTGCTAGCAGCCGAGATGGAAACACCATATATTTT	CASSRDGNTIYF
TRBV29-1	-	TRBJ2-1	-	TGCAGCGTTGAGGAGGGCTACAATGAGCAGTTCTTC	CSVEEGYNEQFF
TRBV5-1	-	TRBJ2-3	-	TGCGCCAGCAGCTGGAGATACACAGATACGCAGTATTTT	CASSWRYTDTQYF
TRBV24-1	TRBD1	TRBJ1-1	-	TGTGCCACCAGTGCGAACAGGGGAGACGCTGAAGCTTTCTTT	CATSANRGDAEAFF